These 10 T cell receptor beta chains share one sample of origin, sequenced in a study of cytomegalovirus exposure and HLA in healthy donors. Use of 60 Vbeta and 13 Jbeta primers characterized the PCR. The protocol was immunoSEQ multiplex PCR, while the TCRdb copy is restricted to in-frame clones and leaves out a portion. The table has approximately 110,000 clones, about 70% seen once. Sequencing was performed on PBMCs. These receptors were collected from a man aged 45-65 years in good health and CMV-seropositive.

This clone was observed a single time. This sequence joins TRBV7-9 and TRBJ2-5; a possible D gene is TRBD1 (6 bases). From germline, CDR1 is SEHNR and CDR2 FQNEAQ (reference sequence). With 2 bases removed from V and 2 bases from J, the gap between germline ends came to 9 bases. This CDR3 is built from 14 residues. CDR3 residues: CASSLYGTQETQYF. The DNA for the CDR3 is TGTGCCAGCAGCTTATACGGGACACAAGAGACCCAGTACTTC.

The rearrangement uses TRBV9 and TRBJ2-1; tentative D call: TRBD2 (5 bases). The CDR3 contains 13 residues. Trimming removed 4 bases from V and 4 bases from J, with 9 bases in between. CDR1 SGDLS and CDR2 YYNGEE come from the germline V gene. The CDR3 DNA sequence: TGTGCCAGCAGCCCTGGGGAGTACAATGAGCAGTTCTTC. This codes for CASSPGEYNEQFF. The whole variable domain, remainder taken from reference TRBV9 and TRBJ2-1, is DSGVTQTPKHLITATGQRVTLRCSPRSGDLSVYWYQQSLDQGLQFLIQYYNGEERAKGNILERFSAQQFPDLHSELNLSSLELGDSALYFCASSPGEYNEQFFGPGTRLTVL.

This clone was seen once. V is TRBV4-1 and J is TRBJ2-5, with TRBD2 matching over 8 bases. The germline V gene has CDR1 MGHRA and CDR2 YSYEKL. The CDR3 sequence is 20 residues long. V was clipped by 0 bases and J by 1 base; unmatched bases: 16. The CDR3 here is CASSQESRLGGRPTQETQYF. The CDR3 DNA reads as TGCGCCAGCAGCCAAGAGTCCCGACTGGGCGGGAGGCCGACCCAAGAGACCCAGTACTTC.

The rearrangement joins TRBV7-9 to TRBJ2-1; 9 bases match TRBD1. Trimming took 6 bases from V and 3 from J; bases not matched to a gene: 6. Germline V CDR1 and CDR2: SEHNR, FQNEAQ (reference sequence). The CDR3 runs 15 residues. The chain's CDR3 is CASRPGTGFYNEQFF. DNA of the CDR3: TGTGCCAGCAGGCCCGGGACAGGGTTCTACAATGAGCAGTTCTTC.

The chain carries TRBV20-1 and TRBJ1-1; 7 nucleotides match TRBD1. Germline CDR1 reads DFQATT; CDR2 reads SNEGSKA (reference sequence). There are 11 residues in the CDR3. CDR3 sequence: CSLSGGTEAFF. The CDR3 nucleotides are TGCAGCCTATCAGGGGGCACTGAAGCTTTCTTT.

The V call is TRBV7-2, the J call TRBJ1-2; D may be TRBD1 (5 bases). The CDR3 length is 15 residues. The V end lost 4 bases, the J end lost 1 base, and 13 bases lay between the germline ends. CDR1 and CDR2 (germline): SGHTA, FQGNSA. The CDR3 sequence is CASSSGADYNYGYTF. The CDR3 bases are TGTGCCAGCAGCTCTGGGGCAGATTATAACTATGGCTACACCTTC.

The rearrangement uses TRBV10-2 and TRBJ2-3; 7 bases line up with TRBD2. The CDR3 has 16 residues. Germline CDR1 is WSHSY and CDR2 is SAAADI. V lost 6 bases and J lost 4; bases outside the gene matches: 13. The CDR3, as DNA: TGCGCCAGCAGGCTAGCGGCCGGGAGTGGGGCAGATACGCAGTATTTT. This translates into CASRLAAGSGADTQYF.

This clone was seen a handful of times. V and J are TRBV7-9 and TRBJ1-4; D ambiguous. The CDR3 loop spans 16 amino acids. Trimming cost V 3 bases and J 7 bases, with 18 bases left between them. Germline CDR1 is SEHNR and CDR2 is FQNEAQ (reference sequence). The CDR3 sequence: CASSFIAGEGSEKLFF. The CDR3 bases are TGTGCCAGCAGCTTTATAGCGGGAGAAGGGAGTGAAAAACTGTTTTTT.

The rearrangement uses TRBV5-1 and TRBJ2-7, with D possibly being TRBD2 (7 bases). V lost 2 bases and J 3 bases, leaving 15 bases between the germline ends. Germline V gene data show CDR1 as SGHRS and CDR2 as YFSETQ. This CDR3 spans 15 amino acids. The CDR3 DNA follows: TGCGCCAGCAGCTTCCAACAGGGAGGGGGCTACGAGCAGTACTTC. Translated: CASSFQQGGGYEQYF.

The chain couples TRBV4-2 to TRBJ2-2, with D tentatively TRBD2 (5 bases). The V end lost 4 bases, the J end lost 5 bases, and 11 bases lay between the germline ends. CDR3 length: 14 residues. CDR1 and CDR2 (germline): LGHNA, YNFKEQ. The CDR3 DNA sequence: TGTGCCAGCAGCCGGGGTAGCGAGACCGGGGAGCTGTTTTTT. This encodes CASSRGSETGELFF.